The T cell receptor gamma chain under discussion was sequenced for a study of γδ T cells in repeated Plasmodium falciparum infection. This CDR3 is built from 14 residues. Unmatched junction bases numbered 10, after V lost 0 bases and J lost 8 bases. Germline-derived CDR1 and CDR2 are GITISATS and ISYDGTV (reference sequence). Flow sorting of PBMC yielded separate Vgamma9/Vdelta2+ and Vdelta2-negative gammadelta T cell populations for bulk repertoire analysis. TCRdb re-called the multiplex PCR reads through CATT. The data hold approximately 25,000 gamma-chain clones, with 2.5% to 3.5% observed a single time. This clone was counted a few times. Translating this DNA gives a protein that differs at residue 10 from the TCRdb one, which belongs to a much larger clone; a read error is likely, and the protein shown is this translation.

The sample consisted of gamma-delta T cells from blood. The chain combines TRGV9 with TRGJ1 or TRGJ2. TCRdb is silent on the J gene; assignment here came from matching the DNA to germline. This sequence was found in a pool of human donors (malaria-infected and uninfected, not separated). The CDR3 here is CALWEVHNHHKKLF. The CDR3 bases are TGTGCCTTGTGGGAGGTGCATAATCATCATAAGAAACTCTTT.